This T cell receptor beta chain was identified during a study of T cell responses to AZD1222 COVID-19 vaccine. The ends lost 5 bases at V and 3 bases at J; junction bases unmatched: 8. Germline V gene sequence: CDR1 LNHNV, CDR2 YYDKDF (reference sequence). The CDR3 has 15 amino acids. TCRdb keeps only in-frame clones here, not all; method: immunoSEQ multiplex PCR. The sample holds 150,000 to 190,000 clones, 80% to 90% seen once. The sample in question was peripheral blood, obtained 28 days after the second AZD1222 dose. V is TRBV15 and J is TRBJ1-2; 8 bases fit TRBD1. This TCR came from an adult who received the AZD1222 COVID-19 vaccine. The CDR3 DNA is TGTGCCACCAGCGCAGGGGGCAGGGGGGACTATGGCTACACCTTC. Translated, it gives CATSAGGRGDYGYTF.